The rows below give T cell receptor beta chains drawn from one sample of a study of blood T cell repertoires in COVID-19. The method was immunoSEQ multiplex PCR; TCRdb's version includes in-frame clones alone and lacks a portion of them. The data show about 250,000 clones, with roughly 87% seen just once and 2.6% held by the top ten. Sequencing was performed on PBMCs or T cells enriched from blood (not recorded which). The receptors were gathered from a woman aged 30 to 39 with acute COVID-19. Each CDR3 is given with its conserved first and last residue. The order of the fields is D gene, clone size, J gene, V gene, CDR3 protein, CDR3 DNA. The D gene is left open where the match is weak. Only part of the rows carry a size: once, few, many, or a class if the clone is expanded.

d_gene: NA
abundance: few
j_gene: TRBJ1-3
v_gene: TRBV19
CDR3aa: CASRNRAGNTIYF
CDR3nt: TGTGCCAGTAGGAACAGGGCCGGAAACACCATATATTTT

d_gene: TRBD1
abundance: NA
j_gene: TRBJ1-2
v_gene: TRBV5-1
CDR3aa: CASSRDPGTGRDHYGYTF
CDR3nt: TGCGCCAGCAGCCGAGACCCCGGGACAGGGAGAGACCACTATGGCTACACCTTC

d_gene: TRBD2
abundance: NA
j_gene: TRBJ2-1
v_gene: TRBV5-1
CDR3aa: CASSQMGASGNNEQFF
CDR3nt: TGCGCCAGCAGCCAGATGGGGGCTAGCGGGAACAATGAGCAGTTCTTC

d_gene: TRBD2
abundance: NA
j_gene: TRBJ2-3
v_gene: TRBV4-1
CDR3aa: CASSQPLAGEDTQYF
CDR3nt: TGCGCCAGCAGCCAACCCTTAGCGGGGGAGGATACGCAGTATTTT

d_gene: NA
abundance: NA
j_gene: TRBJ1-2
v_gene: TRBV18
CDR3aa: CASSSALRDFSGYTF
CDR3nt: TGTGCCAGCTCATCCGCCCTCAGGGACTTCTCTGGCTACACCTTC

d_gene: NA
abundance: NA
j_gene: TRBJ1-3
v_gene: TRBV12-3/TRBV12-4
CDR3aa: CAYTVSGNTIYF
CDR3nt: TGTGCTTATACAGTCTCTGGAAACACCATATATTTT

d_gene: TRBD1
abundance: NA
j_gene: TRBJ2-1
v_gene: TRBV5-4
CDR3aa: CASSAGTVNEQFF
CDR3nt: TGTGCCAGCAGCGCAGGGACAGTCAATGAGCAGTTCTTC

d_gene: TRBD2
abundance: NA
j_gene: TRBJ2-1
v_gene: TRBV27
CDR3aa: CASNRRASGGAKHYNEQFF
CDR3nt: TGTGCCAGCAACCGGCGGGCTAGCGGGGGGGCGAAGCACTACAATGAGCAGTTCTTC

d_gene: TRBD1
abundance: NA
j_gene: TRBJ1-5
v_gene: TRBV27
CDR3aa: CASSLLGQGNQPQHF
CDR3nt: TGTGCCAGCAGTTTACTAGGACAGGGCAATCAGCCCCAGCATTTT

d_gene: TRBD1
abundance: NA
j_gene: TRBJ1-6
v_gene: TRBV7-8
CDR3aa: CASSLDRVVSPLHF
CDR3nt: TGTGCCAGCAGCCTAGACAGGGTAGTATCACCCCTCCACTTT

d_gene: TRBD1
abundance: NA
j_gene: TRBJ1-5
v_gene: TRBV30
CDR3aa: CAWFWVSTGDSNQPQHF
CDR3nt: TGTGCCTGGTTCTGGGTGTCGACAGGGGATAGCAATCAGCCCCAGCATTTT

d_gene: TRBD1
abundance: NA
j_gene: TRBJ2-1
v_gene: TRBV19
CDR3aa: CASSTPTGFGSNEQFF
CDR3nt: TGTGCCAGTAGTACCCCGACAGGGTTCGGTTCCAATGAGCAGTTCTTC

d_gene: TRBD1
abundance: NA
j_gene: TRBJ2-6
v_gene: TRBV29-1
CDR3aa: CSVLNYFTGAGANVLTF
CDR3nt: TGCAGCGTTCTCAATTACTTTACAGGGGCTGGGGCCAACGTCCTGACTTTC

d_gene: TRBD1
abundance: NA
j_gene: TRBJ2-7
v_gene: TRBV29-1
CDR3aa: CSVEGDRGNSYEQYF
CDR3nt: TGCAGCGTTGAAGGAGACAGGGGGAACTCCTACGAGCAGTACTTC

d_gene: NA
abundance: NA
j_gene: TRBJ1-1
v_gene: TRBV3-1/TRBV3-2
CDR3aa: CASSQVGKNTEAFF
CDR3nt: TGTGCCAGCAGCCAAGTTGGCAAGAACACTGAAGCTTTCTTT

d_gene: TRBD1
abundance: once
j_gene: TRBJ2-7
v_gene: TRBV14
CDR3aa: CASSRQGSYEQYF
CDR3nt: TGTGCCAGCAGCAGACAGGGATCCTACGAGCAGTACTTC

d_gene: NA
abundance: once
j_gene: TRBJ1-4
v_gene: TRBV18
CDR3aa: CASSPSEKLFF
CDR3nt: TGTGCCAGCTCACCGAGCGAAAAACTGTTTTTT

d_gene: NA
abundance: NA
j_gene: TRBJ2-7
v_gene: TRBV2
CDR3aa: CASSGEGAASSYEQYF
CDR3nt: TGTGCCAGCAGTGGTGAGGGAGCAGCCTCCTCCTACGAGCAGTACTTC

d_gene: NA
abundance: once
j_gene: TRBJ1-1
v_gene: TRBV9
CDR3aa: CASSVDGRATTEAFF
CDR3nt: TGTGCCAGCAGCGTAGACGGCAGGGCAACAACTGAAGCTTTCTTT

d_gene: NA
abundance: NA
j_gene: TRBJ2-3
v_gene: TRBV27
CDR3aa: CASSFSDTQYF
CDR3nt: TGTGCCAGCAGTTTCTCTGATACGCAGTATTTT

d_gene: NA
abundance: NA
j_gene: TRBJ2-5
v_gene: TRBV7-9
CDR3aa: CASSLQGRETQYF
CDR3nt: TGTGCCAGCAGCTTACAGGGGCGCGAGACCCAGTACTTC

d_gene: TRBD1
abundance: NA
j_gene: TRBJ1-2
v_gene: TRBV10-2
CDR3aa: CASSGGTGYGYTF
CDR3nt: TGCGCCAGCAGTGGTGGGACAGGCTATGGCTACACCTTC

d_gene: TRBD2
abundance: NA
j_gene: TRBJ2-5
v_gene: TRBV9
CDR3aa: CASSSSGSGVTLDF
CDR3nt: TGTGCCAGCAGCTCATCCGGCAGCGGGGTGACTCTTGACTTC

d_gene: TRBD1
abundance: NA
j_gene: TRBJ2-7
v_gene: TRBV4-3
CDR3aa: CASSRTATGQESSYEQYF
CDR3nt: TGCGCCAGCAGCCGGACTGCCACGGGACAGGAGAGCTCCTACGAGCAGTACTTC

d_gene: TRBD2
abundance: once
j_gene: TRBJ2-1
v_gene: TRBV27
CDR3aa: CASSPPERLAGRYEQFF
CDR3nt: TGTGCCAGCAGTCCTCCAGAAAGACTAGCGGGGAGGTATGAGCAGTTCTTC

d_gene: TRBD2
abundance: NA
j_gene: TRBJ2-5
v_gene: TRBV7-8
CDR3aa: CASSLKGGTSWETQYF
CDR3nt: TGTGCCAGCAGCCTTAAAGGAGGGACTAGCTGGGAGACCCAGTACTTC

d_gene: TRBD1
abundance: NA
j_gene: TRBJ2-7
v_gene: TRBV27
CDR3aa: CASTTGQGFSYEQYF
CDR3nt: TGTGCCAGCACCACGGGACAGGGCTTTTCCTACGAGCAGTACTTC

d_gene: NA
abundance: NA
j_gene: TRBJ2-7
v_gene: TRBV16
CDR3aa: CASSQWWGGTYEQYF
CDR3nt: TGTGCCAGCAGCCAATGGTGGGGGGGCACCTACGAGCAGTACTTC

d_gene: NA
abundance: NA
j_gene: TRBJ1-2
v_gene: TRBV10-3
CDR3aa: CAISEGQASNYGYTF
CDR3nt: TGTGCCATCAGTGAGGGGCAGGCATCGAACTATGGCTACACCTTC

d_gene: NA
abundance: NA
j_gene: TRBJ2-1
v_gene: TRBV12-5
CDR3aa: CASGIKFRDMPYNEQFF
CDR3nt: TGTGCTAGTGGCATAAAATTTCGGGACATGCCCTACAATGAGCAGTTCTTC

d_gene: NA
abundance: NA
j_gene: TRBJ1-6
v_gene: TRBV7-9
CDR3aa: CASSVTTSPLHF
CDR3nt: TGTGCCAGCAGCGTAACAACTTCACCCCTCCACTTT

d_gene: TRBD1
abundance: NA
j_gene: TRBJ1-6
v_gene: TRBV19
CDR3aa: CASTLTDREGSPLHF
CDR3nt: TGTGCCAGTACCTTAACAGACAGGGAAGGATCACCCCTCCACTTT

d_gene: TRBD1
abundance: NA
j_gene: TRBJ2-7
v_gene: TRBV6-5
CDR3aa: CASSLQGVAGEQYF
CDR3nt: TGTGCCAGCAGTCTACAGGGGGTAGCAGGCGAGCAGTACTTC

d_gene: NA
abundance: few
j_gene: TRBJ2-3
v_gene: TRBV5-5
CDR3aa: CASSTMTGYTDTQYF
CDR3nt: TGTGCCAGCAGCACGATGACAGGTTACACAGATACGCAGTATTTT

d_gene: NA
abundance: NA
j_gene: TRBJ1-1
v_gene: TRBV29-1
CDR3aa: CSVQRGGIEAFF
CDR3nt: TGCAGCGTTCAGCGGGGCGGAATTGAAGCTTTCTTT

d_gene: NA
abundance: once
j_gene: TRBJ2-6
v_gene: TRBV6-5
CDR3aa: CASCQSSGANVLTF
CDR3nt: TGTGCCAGCTGTCAGTCCTCTGGGGCCAACGTCCTGACTTTC

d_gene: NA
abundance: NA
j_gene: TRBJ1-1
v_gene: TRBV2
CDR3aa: CASLSMDTEAFF
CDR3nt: TGTGCCAGCCTCAGTATGGACACTGAAGCTTTCTTT

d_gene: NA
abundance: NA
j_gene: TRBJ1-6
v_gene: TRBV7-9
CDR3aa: CASSLVTGSGSYNSPLHF
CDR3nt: TGTGCCAGCAGCTTAGTTACAGGTTCGGGCTCCTATAATTCACCCCTCCACTTT

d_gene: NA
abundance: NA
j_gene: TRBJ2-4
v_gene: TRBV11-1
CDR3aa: CASSLGAGNIQYF
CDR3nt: TGTGCCAGCAGCTTGGGGGCTGGGAACATTCAGTACTTC

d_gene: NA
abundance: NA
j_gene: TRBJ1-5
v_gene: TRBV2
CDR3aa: CASSVTDFRAQHF
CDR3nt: TGTGCCAGCAGTGTGACCGATTTCAGGGCCCAGCATTTT

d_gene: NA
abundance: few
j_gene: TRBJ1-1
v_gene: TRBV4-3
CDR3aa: CASSQDHQAEAFF
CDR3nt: TGCGCCAGCAGCCAAGATCACCAGGCTGAAGCTTTCTTT

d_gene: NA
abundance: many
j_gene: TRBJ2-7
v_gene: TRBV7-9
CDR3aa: CASINFEPGSYEQYF
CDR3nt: TGTGCCAGCATTAACTTCGAGCCGGGTTCCTACGAGCAGTACTTC

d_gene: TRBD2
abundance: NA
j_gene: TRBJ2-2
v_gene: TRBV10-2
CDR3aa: CATRLAGNTGELFF
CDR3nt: TGCGCCACCCGACTAGCGGGGAACACCGGGGAGCTGTTTTTT

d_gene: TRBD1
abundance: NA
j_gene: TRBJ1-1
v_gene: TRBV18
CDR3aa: CASSPNSQGVRTEAFF
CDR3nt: TGTGCCAGCTCACCGAACTCCCAGGGGGTTAGAACTGAAGCTTTCTTT

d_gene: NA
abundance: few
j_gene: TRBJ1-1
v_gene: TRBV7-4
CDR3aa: CASSLVRAPVTEAFF
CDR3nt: TGTGCCAGCAGCTTAGTGCGGGCGCCTGTCACTGAAGCTTTCTTT

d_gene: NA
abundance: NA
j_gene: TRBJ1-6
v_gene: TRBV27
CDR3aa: CASRSDSNSPLHF
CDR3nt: TGTGCCAGCAGGTCGGACAGCAATTCACCCCTCCACTTT

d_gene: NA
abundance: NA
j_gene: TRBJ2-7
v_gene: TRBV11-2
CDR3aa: CASSTRSFSYEQYF
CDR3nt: TGTGCCAGCAGCACTCGGTCTTTTTCCTACGAGCAGTACTTC

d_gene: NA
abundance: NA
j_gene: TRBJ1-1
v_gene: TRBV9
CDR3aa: CASSVEIPTEAFF
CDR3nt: TGTGCCAGCAGCGTGGAGATTCCCACTGAAGCTTTCTTT

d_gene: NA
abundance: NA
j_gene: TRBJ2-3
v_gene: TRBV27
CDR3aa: CASSSYGSSTDTQYF
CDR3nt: TGTGCCAGCAGTTCCTACGGTTCTAGCACAGATACGCAGTATTTT

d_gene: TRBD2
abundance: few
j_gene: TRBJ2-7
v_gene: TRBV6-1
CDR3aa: CASSGRGTYEQYF
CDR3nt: TGTGCCAGCAGCGGGCGGGGGACTTACGAGCAGTACTTC

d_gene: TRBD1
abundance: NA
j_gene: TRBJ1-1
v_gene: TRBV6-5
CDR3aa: CASSYSRQGRAFF
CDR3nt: TGTGCCAGCAGTTACTCCAGACAGGGAAGAGCTTTCTTT

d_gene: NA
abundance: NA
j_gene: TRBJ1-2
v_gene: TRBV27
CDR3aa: CASSPSGRDYGYTF
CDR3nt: TGTGCCAGCAGTCCAAGCGGTCGCGACTATGGCTACACCTTC

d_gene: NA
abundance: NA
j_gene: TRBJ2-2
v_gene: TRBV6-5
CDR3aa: CASSPYSGTGELFF
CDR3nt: TGTGCCAGCAGTCCCTATAGCGGCACCGGGGAGCTGTTTTTT

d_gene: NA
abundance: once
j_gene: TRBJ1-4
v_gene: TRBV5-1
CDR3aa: CASSLALQGQKLFF
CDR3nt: TGCGCCAGCAGCTTGGCCCTCCAGGGGCAAAAACTGTTTTTT

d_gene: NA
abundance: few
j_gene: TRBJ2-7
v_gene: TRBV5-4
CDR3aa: CASSLDYLEQYF
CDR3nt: TGTGCCAGCAGCTTGGACTATTTGGAGCAGTACTTC

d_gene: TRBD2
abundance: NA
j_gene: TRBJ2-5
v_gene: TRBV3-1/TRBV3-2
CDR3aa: CASTLAGEETQYF
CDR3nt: TGTGCCAGCACTCTAGCGGGGGAGGAGACCCAGTACTTC

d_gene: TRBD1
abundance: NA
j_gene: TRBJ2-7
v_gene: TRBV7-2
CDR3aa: CASRTGTGVDEQYF
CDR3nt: TGTGCCAGCAGAACCGGGACAGGGGTCGACGAGCAGTACTTC

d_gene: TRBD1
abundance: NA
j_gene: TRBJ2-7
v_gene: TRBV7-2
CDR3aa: CASRGTGGSEQYF
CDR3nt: TGTGCCAGCAGGGGGACAGGGGGGAGCGAGCAGTACTTC

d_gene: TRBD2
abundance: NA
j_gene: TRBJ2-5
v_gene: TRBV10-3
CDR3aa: CAISEGLAETQYF
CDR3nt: TGTGCCATCAGTGAGGGACTAGCAGAGACCCAGTACTTC